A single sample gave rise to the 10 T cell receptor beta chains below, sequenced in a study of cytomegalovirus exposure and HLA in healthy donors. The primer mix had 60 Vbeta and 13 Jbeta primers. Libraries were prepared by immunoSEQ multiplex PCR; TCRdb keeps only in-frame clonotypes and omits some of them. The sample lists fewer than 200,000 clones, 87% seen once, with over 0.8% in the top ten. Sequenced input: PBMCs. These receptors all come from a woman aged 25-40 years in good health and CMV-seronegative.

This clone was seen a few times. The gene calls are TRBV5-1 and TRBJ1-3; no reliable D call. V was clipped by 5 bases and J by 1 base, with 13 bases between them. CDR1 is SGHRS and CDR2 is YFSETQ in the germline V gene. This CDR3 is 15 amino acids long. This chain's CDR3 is CASRKLDSSGNTIYF. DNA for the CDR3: TGCGCCAGCAGAAAGCTTGACTCTTCTGGAAACACCATATATTTT.

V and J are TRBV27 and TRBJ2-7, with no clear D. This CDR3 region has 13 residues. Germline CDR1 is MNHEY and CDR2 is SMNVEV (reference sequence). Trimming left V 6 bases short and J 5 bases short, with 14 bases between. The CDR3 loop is CASSPLGSDEQYF. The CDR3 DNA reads TGTGCCAGCAGCCCTCTCGGGTCTGACGAGCAGTACTTC.

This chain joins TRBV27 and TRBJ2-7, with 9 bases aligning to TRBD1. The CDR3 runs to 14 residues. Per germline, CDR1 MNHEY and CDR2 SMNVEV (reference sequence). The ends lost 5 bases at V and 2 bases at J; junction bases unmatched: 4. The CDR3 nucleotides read TGTGCCAGCAGTGTGGGACAGGGTACCTACGAGCAGTACTTC. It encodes CASSVGQGTYEQYF.

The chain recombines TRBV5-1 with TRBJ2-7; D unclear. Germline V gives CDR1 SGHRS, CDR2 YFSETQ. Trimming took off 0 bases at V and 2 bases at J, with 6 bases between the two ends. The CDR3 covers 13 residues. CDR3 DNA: TGCGCCAGCAGCTTGGCCCAAACCTACGAGCAGTACTTC. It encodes CASSLAQTYEQYF.

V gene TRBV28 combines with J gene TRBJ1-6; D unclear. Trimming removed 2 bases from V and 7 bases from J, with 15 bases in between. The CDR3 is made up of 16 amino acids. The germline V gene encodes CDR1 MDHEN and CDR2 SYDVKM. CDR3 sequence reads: CASSLRSGSGNSPLHF. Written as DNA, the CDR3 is TGTGCCAGCAGTTTACGGTCGGGGTCGGGGAATTCACCCCTCCACTTT.

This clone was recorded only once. CDR3 nucleotide sequence: TGCGCCAGCAGCTTAAGTCAGGGATTATACGAGCAGTACTTC. Protein sequence: CASSLSQGLYEQYF. The chain couples TRBV5-1 to TRBJ2-7; a possible D gene is TRBD1 (5 bases). Germline V lookup: CDR1 SGHRS, CDR2 YFSETQ. The ends were cut back, 2 bases at V and 4 bases at J, with 13 bases in the middle. The CDR3 has 14 amino acids.

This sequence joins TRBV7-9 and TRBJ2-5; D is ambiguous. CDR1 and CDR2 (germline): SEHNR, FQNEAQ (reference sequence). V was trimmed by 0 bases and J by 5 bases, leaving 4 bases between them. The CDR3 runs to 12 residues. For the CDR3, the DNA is TGTGCCAGCAGCTTAGCTCCGGAGACCCAGTACTTC. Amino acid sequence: CASSLAPETQYF.

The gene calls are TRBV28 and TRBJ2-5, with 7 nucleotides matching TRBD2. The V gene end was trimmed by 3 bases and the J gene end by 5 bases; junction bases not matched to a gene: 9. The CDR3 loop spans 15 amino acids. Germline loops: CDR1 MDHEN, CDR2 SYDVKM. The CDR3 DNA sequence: TGTGCCAGCAGTTTTCCTGAGGCGGGAGCGGAGACCCAGTACTTC. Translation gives CASSFPEAGAETQYF.

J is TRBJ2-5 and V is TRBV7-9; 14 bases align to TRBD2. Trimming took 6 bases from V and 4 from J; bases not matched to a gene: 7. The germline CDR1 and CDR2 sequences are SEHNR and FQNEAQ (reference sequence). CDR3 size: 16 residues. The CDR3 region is CASSWTSGGPGETQYF. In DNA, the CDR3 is TGTGCCAGCAGTTGGACTAGCGGGGGGCCGGGAGAGACCCAGTACTTC.

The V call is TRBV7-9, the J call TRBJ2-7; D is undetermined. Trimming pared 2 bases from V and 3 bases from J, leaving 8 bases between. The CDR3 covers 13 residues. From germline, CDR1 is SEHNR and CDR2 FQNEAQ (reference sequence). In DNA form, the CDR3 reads TGTGCCAGCAGCTTATCTCCGTTCTACGAGCAGTACTTC. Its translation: CASSLSPFYEQYF.